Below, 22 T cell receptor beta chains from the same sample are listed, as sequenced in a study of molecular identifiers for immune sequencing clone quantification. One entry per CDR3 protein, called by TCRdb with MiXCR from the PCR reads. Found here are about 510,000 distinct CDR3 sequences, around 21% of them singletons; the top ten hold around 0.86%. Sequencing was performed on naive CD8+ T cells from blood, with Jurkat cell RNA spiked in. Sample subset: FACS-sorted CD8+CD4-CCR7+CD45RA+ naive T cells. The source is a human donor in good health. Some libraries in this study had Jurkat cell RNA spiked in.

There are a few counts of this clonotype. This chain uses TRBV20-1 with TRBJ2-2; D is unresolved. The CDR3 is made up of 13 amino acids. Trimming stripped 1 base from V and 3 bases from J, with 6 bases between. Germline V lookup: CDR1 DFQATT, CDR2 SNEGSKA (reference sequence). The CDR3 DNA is TGCAGTGCTAGAGCCTTGGACACCGGGGAGCTGTTTTTT. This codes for CSARALDTGELFF.

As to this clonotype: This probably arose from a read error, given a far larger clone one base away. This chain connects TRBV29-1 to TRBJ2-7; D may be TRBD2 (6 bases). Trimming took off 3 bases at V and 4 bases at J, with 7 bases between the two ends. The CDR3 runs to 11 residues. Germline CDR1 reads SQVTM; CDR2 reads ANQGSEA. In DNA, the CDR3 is TGCAGCGTTGAGGGGAGGTACGAGCAGTACTTC. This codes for CSVEGRYEQYF.

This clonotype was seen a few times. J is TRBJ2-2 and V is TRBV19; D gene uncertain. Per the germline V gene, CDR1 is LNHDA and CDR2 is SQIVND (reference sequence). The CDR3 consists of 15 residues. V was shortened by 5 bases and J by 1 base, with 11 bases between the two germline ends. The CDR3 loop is CASSPAQMNTGELFF. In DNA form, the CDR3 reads TGTGCCAGTAGTCCGGCTCAGATGAACACCGGGGAGCTGTTTTTT.

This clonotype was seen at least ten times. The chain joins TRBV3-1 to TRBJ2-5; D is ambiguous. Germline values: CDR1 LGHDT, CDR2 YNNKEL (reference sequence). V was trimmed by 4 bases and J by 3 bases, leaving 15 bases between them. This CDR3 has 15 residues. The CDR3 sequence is CASSLSYVDEETQYF. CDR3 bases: TGTGCCAGCAGCCTCTCGTATGTTGACGAAGAGACCCAGTACTTC.

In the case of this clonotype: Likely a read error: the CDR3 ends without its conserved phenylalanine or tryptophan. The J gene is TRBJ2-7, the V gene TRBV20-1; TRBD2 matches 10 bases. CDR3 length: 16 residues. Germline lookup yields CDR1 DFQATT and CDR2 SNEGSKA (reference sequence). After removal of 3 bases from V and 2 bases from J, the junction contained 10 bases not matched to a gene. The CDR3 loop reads CSASLLTSGPPYEQYL. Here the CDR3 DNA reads TGCAGTGCTAGCCTCCTGACTAGCGGGCCTCCCTACGAGCAGTACCTC.

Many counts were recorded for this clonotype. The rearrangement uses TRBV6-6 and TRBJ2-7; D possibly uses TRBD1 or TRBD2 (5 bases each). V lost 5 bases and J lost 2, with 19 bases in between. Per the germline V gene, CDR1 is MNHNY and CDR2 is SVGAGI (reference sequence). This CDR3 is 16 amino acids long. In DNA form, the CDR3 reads TGTGCCAGCAGTAACGCAATCGCCGGGACCACCTACGAGCAGTACTTC. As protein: CASSNAIAGTTYEQYF.

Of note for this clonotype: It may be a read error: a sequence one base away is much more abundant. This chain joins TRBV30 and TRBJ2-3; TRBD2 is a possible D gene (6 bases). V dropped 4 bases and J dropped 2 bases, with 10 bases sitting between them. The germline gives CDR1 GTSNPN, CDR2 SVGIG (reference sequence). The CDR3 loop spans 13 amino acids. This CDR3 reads CAWTSEPTDTQYF. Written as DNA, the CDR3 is TGTGCCTGGACTAGCGAACCCACAGATACGCAGTATTTT.

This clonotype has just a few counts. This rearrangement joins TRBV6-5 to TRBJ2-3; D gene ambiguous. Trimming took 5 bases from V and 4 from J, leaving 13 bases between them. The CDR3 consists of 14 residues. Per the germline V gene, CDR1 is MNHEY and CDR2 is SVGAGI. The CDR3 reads CASSLSLGSDTQYF. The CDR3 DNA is TGTGCCAGCAGTCTAAGTCTTGGGTCAGATACGCAGTATTTT.

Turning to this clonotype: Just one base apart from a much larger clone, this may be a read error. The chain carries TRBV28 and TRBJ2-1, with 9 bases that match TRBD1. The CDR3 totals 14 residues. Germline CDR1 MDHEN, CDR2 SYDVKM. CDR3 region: CASSLTGGGDELFF. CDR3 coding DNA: TGTGCCAGCAGTTTGACAGGGGGAGGTGATGAGCTGTTCTTC.

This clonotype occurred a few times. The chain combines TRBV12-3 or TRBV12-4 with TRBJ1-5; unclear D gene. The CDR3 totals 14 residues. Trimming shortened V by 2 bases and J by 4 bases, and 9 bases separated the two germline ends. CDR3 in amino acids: CASSLSGPNQPQHF. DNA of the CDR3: TGTGCCAGCAGTTTATCGGGCCCTAATCAGCCCCAGCATTTT.

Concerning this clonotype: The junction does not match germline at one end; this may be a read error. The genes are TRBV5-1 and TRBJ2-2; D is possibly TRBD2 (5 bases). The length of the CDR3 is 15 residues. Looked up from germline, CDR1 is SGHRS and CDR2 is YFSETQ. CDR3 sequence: CASSLDARDGGELFF. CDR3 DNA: TGCGCTAGCAGCTTGGACGCGAGGGATGGCGGGGAGCTGTTTTTT.

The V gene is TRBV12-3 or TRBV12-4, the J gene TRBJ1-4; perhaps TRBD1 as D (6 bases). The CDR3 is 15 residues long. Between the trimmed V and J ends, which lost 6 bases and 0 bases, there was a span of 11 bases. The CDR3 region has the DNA TGTGCCAGCAGGCCTGGACAGACAACTAATGAAAAACTGTTTTTT. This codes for CASRPGQTTNEKLFF.

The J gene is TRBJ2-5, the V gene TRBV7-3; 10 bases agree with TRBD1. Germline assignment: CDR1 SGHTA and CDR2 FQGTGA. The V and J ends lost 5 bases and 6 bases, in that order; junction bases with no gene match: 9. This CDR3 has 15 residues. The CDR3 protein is CASSPGTGVMKTQYF. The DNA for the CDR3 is TGTGCCAGCAGCCCCGGGACAGGGGTAATGAAGACCCAGTACTTC.

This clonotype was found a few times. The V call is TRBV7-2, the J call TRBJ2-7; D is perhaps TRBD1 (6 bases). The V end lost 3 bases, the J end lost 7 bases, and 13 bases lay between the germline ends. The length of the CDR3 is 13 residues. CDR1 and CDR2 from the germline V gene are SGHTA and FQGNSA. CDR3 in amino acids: CASSFQGSWEQYF. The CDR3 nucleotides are TGTGCCAGCAGCTTTCAGGGGAGTTGGGAGCAGTACTTC.

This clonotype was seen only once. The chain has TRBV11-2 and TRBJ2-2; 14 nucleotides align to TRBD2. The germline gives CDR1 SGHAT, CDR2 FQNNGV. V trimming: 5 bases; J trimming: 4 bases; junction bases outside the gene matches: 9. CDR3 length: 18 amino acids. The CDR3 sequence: CASSKAVGLAGVTGELFF. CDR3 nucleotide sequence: TGTGCCAGCAGCAAGGCCGTGGGACTAGCGGGAGTCACCGGGGAGCTGTTTTTT.

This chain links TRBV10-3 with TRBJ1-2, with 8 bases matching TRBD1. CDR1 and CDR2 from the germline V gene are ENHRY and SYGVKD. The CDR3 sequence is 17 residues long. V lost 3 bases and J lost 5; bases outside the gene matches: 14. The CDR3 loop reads CAISDHPKSTGGYGYTF. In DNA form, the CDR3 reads TGTGCCATCAGTGATCATCCTAAGTCAACAGGGGGGTATGGCTACACCTTC.

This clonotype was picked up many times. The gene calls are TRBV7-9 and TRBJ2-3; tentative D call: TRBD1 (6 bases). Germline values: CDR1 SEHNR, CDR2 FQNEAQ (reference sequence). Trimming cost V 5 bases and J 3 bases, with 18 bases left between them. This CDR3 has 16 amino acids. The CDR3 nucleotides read TGTGCCAGCAGCAAACGGGGACACCGGATGACAGATACGCAGTATTTT. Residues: CASSKRGHRMTDTQYF.

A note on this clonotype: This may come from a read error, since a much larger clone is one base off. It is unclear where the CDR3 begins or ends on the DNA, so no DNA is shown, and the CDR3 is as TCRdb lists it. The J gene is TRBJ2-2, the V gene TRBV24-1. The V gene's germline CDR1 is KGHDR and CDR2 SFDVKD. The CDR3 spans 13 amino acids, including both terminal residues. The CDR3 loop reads CTTSDFGAGELFF.

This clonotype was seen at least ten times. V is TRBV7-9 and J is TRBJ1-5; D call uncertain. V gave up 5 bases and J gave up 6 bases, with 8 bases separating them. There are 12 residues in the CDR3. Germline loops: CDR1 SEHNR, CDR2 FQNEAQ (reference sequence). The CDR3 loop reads CASSGRGQPQHF. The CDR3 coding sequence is TGTGCCAGCAGCGGGCGGGGTCAGCCCCAGCATTTT.

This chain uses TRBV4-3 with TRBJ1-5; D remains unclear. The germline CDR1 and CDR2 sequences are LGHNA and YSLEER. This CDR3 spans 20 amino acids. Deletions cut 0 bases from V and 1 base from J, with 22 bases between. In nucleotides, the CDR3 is TGCGCCAGCAGCCAAGATCTACGTCTCGGTGGAACTCCAAGCAATCAGCCCCAGCATTTT. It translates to CASSQDLRLGGTPSNQPQHF.

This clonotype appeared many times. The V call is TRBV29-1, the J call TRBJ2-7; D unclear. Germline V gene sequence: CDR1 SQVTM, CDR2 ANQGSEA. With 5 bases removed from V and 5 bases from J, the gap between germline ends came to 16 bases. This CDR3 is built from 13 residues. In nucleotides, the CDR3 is TGCAGCGTTCATATCGGTCAACGGGACGAGCAGTACTTC. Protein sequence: CSVHIGQRDEQYF.

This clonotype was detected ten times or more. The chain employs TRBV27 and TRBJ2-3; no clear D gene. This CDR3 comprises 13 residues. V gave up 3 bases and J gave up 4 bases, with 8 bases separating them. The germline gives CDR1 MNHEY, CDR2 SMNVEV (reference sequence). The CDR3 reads CASSFDRADTQYF. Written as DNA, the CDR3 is TGTGCCAGCAGTTTCGATAGGGCAGATACGCAGTATTTT.